The 16 T cell receptor beta chains in this list originate from one sample, sequenced in a study of sequential checkpoint blockade in melanoma. The sample's treatment: randomized to nivolumab then ipilimumab (arm A) or the reverse (arm B). Clones were sequenced by immunoSEQ multiplex PCR, and TCRdb holds only the in-frame ones, with some missing. The sample has tens of thousands of clones; around four fifths are singletons. Material: CD8+ T cells sorted from blood (inferred from file names), obtained from a patient given nivolumab and ipilimumab in sequence. All receptors come from a human donor with melanoma.

This clone was detected a few times. J is TRBJ1-2 and V is TRBV19; 8 nucleotides align to TRBD1. This CDR3 is 15 amino acids long. After removal of 10 bases from V and 0 bases from J, the junction contained 10 bases not matched to a gene. CDR1 is LNHDA, CDR2 SQIVND, per germline (reference sequence). The CDR3 loop reads CATLGQVRANYGYTF. DNA for the CDR3: TGTGCCACCCTGGGACAGGTACGAGCTAACTATGGCTACACCTTC. Full variable domain (remainder filled in from reference TRBV19 and TRBJ1-2): DGGITQSPKYLFRKEGQNVTLSCEQNLNHDAMYWYRQDPGQGLRLIYYSQIVNDFQKGDIAEGYSVSREKKESFPLTVTSAQKNPTAFYLCATLGQVRANYGYTFGSGTRLTVV.

The rearrangement joins TRBV5-6 to TRBJ2-1, with D maybe TRBD1 (5 bases). The V and J ends lost 4 bases and 6 bases respectively, with 11 bases between them. This CDR3 is built from 13 residues. Germline V gene data show CDR1 as SGHDT and CDR2 as YYEEEE. The CDR3 sequence: CASSQGHPNEQFF. The CDR3 DNA is TGTGCCAGCAGCCAAGGACACCCCAATGAGCAGTTCTTC.

The chain carries TRBV11-2 and TRBJ2-7, with D hard to call. Trimming left V 0 bases short and J 6 bases short, with 15 bases between. CDR3 size: 15 residues. CDR1 is SGHAT, CDR2 FQNNGV, per germline. CDR3 in DNA: TGTGCCAGCAGCTTAGATCCGTCGGTTCCGCTCGAGCAGTACTTC. Translated, it gives CASSLDPSVPLEQYF.

This clone occurred a few times. V is TRBV4-3 and J is TRBJ1-2; 11 positions match TRBD1. V dropped 4 bases and J dropped 7; count of bases not matched to a gene: 11. Germline V gene data show CDR1 as LGHNA and CDR2 as YSLEER. The CDR3 sequence is 16 residues long. The CDR3 loop reads CASSLVGQGALGGYTF. The CDR3 coding sequence is TGCGCCAGCAGCCTCGTAGGACAGGGGGCTTTGGGTGGCTACACCTTC.

This clone was picked up one time. V and J are TRBV11-2 and TRBJ1-2; 9 bases map to TRBD1. Germline loops: CDR1 SGHAT, CDR2 FQNNGV. The CDR3 has 15 residues. The ends lost 7 bases at V and 2 bases at J; junction bases unmatched: 8. The CDR3 DNA sequence: TGTGCCAGCACCCCTACCGGGACAGGGAACTATGGCTACACCTTC. Its protein is CASTPTGTGNYGYTF. The variable domain in full, with the rest retrieved from reference TRBV11-2 and TRBJ1-2, is EAGVAQSPRYKIIEKRQSVAFWCNPISGHATLYWYQQILGQGPKLLIQFQNNGVVDDSQLPKDRFSAERLKGVDSTLKIQPAKLEDSAVYLCASTPTGTGNYGYTFGSGTRLTVV.

V and J are TRBV9 and TRBJ2-3, with TRBD1 identical over 9 bases. This CDR3 spans 15 amino acids. Per germline, CDR1 SGDLS and CDR2 YYNGEE. J was trimmed by 0 bases and V by 3 bases; bases with no gene match: 2. The CDR3 DNA reads as TGTGCCAGCAGCGCGGGGACAGGGAGCACAGATACGCAGTATTTT. It codes for CASSAGTGSTDTQYF.

The CDR3 reads CATTDLETQYF. In DNA form, the CDR3 reads TGTGCCACGACAGATTTGGAGACCCAGTACTTC. This rearrangement joins TRBV2 to TRBJ2-5; TRBD1 might be the D (5 bases). This CDR3 comprises 11 residues. Germline lookup yields CDR1 SNHLY and CDR2 FYNNEI. With 10 bases removed from V and 5 bases from J, the gap between germline ends came to 11 bases.

This chain uses TRBV5-6 with TRBJ1-1, with D maybe TRBD1 (5 bases). There are 12 residues in the CDR3. Trimming took off 3 bases at V and 7 bases at J, with 10 bases between the two ends. CDR1 is SGHDT, CDR2 YYEEEE, per germline. The CDR3 loop reads CASSSGQVEAFF. The CDR3 nucleotides read TGTGCCAGCAGCTCTGGACAAGTTGAAGCTTTCTTT. The variable domain in full, with the rest retrieved from reference TRBV5-6 and TRBJ1-1, is DAGVTQSPTHLIKTRGQQVTLRCSPKSGHDTVSWYQQALGQGPQFIFQYYEEEERQRGNFPDRFSGHQFPNYSSELNVNALLLGDSALYLCASSSGQVEAFFGQGTRLTVV.

V gene TRBV19 combines with J gene TRBJ1-2, with no clear D. The CDR3 is 15 residues long. The germline V gene encodes CDR1 LNHDA and CDR2 SQIVND (reference sequence). V dropped 3 bases and J dropped 4 bases, with 15 bases sitting between them. CDR3 in DNA: TGTGCCAGTAGTATCGAGGTGACGGGGATCTATGGCTACACCTTC. Its protein is CASSIEVTGIYGYTF.

The chain couples TRBV7-3 to TRBJ2-3, with D possibly being TRBD2 (5 bases). The germline gives CDR1 SGHTA, CDR2 FQGTGA. Trimming removed 5 bases at V and 5 bases at J, with 14 bases between. The CDR3 runs 14 residues. For the CDR3, the DNA is TGTGCCAGCAGCCCCTCCGGAGGAGTAGATACGCAGTATTTT. Its protein product is CASSPSGGVDTQYF.

The chain uses TRBV7-9 and TRBJ2-2; D is ambiguous. Germline CDR1 reads SEHNR; CDR2 reads FQNEAQ (reference sequence). The length of the CDR3 is 13 residues. Trimming left V 4 bases short and J 7 bases short, with 10 bases between. The CDR3 DNA follows: TGTGCCAGCAGCTCCACCCCCTACGGGGAGCTGTTTTTT. Translated: CASSSTPYGELFF.

This chain links TRBV9 with TRBJ2-1; D may be TRBD2 (5 bases). Germline-derived CDR1 and CDR2 are SGDLS and YYNGEE. This CDR3 has 15 amino acids. V was trimmed by 4 bases and J by 2 bases, leaving 13 bases between them. CDR3 sequence: CASSPPEDPYNEQFF. The DNA for the CDR3 is TGTGCCAGCAGCCCCCCGGAGGACCCCTACAATGAGCAGTTCTTC. Drawing the rest from reference TRBV9 and TRBJ2-1, the complete variable domain is DSGVTQTPKHLITATGQRVTLRCSPRSGDLSVYWYQQSLDQGLQFLIQYYNGEERAKGNILERFSAQQFPDLHSELNLSSLELGDSALYFCASSPPEDPYNEQFFGPGTRLTVL.

The rearrangement links TRBV11-3 to TRBJ2-1, with no clear D. The V gene's germline CDR1 is SGHNT and CDR2 YENEEA. There are 13 residues in the CDR3. Trimming took 1 base from V and 2 from J, leaving 3 bases between them. The CDR3 region is CASSLATYNEQFF. CDR3 sequence (DNA): TGTGCCAGCAGCTTAGCTACCTACAATGAGCAGTTCTTC.

The chain couples TRBV6-5 to TRBJ1-2, with a weak D call TRBD1 (5 bases). The V gene lost 5 bases and the J gene lost 4 bases, with 11 bases spanning the gap. This CDR3 has 13 amino acids. Germline values: CDR1 MNHEY, CDR2 SVGAGI. The DNA of the CDR3 is TGTGCCAGCAGTGTGGGGGGAATCTATGGCTACACCTTC. It specifies CASSVGGIYGYTF.

The chain is built from TRBV13 and TRBJ2-1, with TRBD2 matching 13 bases. This CDR3 comprises 19 residues. With V trimmed by 5 bases and J by 7 bases, 17 bases remained unmatched. CDR1 PRHDT and CDR2 FYEKMQ come from the germline V gene (reference sequence). CDR3 nucleotide sequence: TGTGCCAGCAGCACCAAGACAGTCTGGACTAGCGGGAGTATAAATGAGCAGTTCTTC. This encodes CASSTKTVWTSGSINEQFF.

V is TRBV5-1 and J is TRBJ2-3; TRBD2 matches at 16 bases. The CDR3 loop spans 16 amino acids. Germline assignment: CDR1 SGHRS and CDR2 YFSETQ. J lost 5 bases, V lost 4 bases, and 4 bases had no gene match. The CDR3 sequence: CASSGTSGGALDTQYF. Here the CDR3 DNA reads TGCGCCAGCAGCGGGACTAGCGGGGGGGCCTTAGATACGCAGTATTTT.